This TCR beta chain stems from a study of long-term antiretroviral therapy in people with HIV. On the study more broadly: Samples from the earliest time points predate the 2015 immediate-ART recommendation by about a decade.

A remark on this clone: The antigen remains unidentified.

Germline V lookup: CDR1 SGHRS, CDR2 YFSETQ. V shed 3 bases, J shed 5 bases, and the junction held 7 bases outside the gene matches. This CDR3 contains 15 residues. Version v3.0 of the immunoSEQ assay was performed at survey level. Profiled with immunoSEQ multiplex PCR; TCRdb holds only in-frame clones, not every one. The repertoire holds about 25,000 clones, with about four fifths as singletons. Broader study findings: Controls had broader CDR3 length ranges than HIV repertoires did. Clonal expansions arising prior to ART prevailed in the repertoire at every time point.

PBMC samples from each donor numbered at least one pre-ART and at least two post-ART. This TCR came from a man aged 25 to 45 with HIV. The material sequenced was unsorted PBMCs, taken 0.7 years before starting antiretroviral therapy. The rearrangement uses TRBV5-1 and TRBJ1-1; 10 bases are a match to TRBD1. This CDR3 reads CASSYWTGGNTEAFF. The CDR3 DNA sequence: TGCGCCAGCAGCTACTGGACAGGGGGAAATACTGAAGCTTTCTTT.